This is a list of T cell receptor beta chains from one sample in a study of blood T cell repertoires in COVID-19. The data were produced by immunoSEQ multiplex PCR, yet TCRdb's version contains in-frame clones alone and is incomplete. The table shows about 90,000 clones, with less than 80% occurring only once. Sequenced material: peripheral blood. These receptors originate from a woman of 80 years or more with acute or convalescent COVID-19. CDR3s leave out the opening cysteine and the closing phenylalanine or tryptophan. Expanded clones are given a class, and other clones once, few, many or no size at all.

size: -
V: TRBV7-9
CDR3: ASSASGTEAF

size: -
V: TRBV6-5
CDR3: ASSRRSDQPQH

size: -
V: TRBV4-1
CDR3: ASSQGLRQGHYGYT

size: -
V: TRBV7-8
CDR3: ASSLAGDYGYT

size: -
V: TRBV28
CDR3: ASRGELVSGNTIY

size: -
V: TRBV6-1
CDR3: ASSGLGGPYGYT

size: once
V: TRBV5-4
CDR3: ASSYGQPTLRAEAF

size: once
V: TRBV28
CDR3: ASSRERNIQY

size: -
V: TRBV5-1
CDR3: ASNQRVGNTEAF

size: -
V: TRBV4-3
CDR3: ASSQGAYTYYEQY

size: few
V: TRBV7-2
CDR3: ASSFPNTPQH

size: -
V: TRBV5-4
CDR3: ASSLRQGAGGYT

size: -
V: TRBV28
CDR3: ASRGTGNYGYT

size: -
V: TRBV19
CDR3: ASSTRGQGYSPNQPQH

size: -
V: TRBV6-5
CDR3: ASSYISFIGNEAF

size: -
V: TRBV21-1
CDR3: ASSKLGRSAYEQY

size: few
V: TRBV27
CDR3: ASSSPLAGETDTQY

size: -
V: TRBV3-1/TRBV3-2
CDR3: ASSQDTNQPQH

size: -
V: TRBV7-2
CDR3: ASSLGQASNQPQH

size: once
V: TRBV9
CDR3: ASSPRQGAGIYEQY

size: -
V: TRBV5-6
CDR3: ASSLGQVGTVLH

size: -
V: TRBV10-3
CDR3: AISGSSGSTEAF

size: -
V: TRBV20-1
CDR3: SVVLDTEAF

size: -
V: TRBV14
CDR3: ASSQDLGQGTYGYT

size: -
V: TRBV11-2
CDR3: ASSFGMAGNTIY

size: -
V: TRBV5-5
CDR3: ASSSRGTDPIFNYGYT

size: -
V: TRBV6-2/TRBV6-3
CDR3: ASSSQGLGRSYNEQF

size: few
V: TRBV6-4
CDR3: ASSDTRELGTGELF

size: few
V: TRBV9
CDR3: ASSVGRVGTGELF

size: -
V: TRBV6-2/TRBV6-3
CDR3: ASSYPGTGRPYEQY